In this sample, the clone carrying this T cell receptor beta chain turned up once. The data were obtained in a study of PD-L1 blockade in urothelial cancer. Looking at the study overall: Blood was tested 3 weeks (second dose) and 6 weeks into treatment. A median blood sample held approximately 140,000 T cells and tens of thousands of unique TCRs.

Trimming shortened V by 3 bases and J by 4 bases, and 16 bases separated the two germline ends. This CDR3 is 16 amino acids long. The V gene's germline CDR1 is LNHDA and CDR2 SQIVND (reference sequence). Using immunoSEQ multiplex PCR, the repertoire was profiled, and TCRdb retains in-frame clones only, with some absent. The sample carries approximately 52,000 clones, about 80% recorded once. This TCR came from a man in his 70s with urothelial cancer. The starting material was PBMCs, obtained around atezolizumab (anti-PD-L1) treatment. V usage is TRBV19 and J usage is TRBJ1-5; D gene ambiguous. CDR3 protein: CASSMEGRLRNQPQHF. The DNA of the CDR3 is TGTGCCAGTAGTATGGAAGGAAGGTTGAGGAATCAGCCCCAGCATTTT.